This TCR beta chain was identified in a study of T cells in Graves' hyperthyroidism and ophthalmopathy. The CDR3 loop spans 18 amino acids. The ends lost 4 bases at V and 8 bases at J; junction bases unmatched: 14. Germline CDR1 and CDR2: SGHVS and FNYEAQ. Ten or more counts support this clonotype. RNA transcripts gave rise to amplified TCR beta CDR3 regions. Primed by the HTBI set, a first-round RT-PCR was run on the TCR CDR3. TCRdb used MiXCR to reprocess the multiplex PCR reads, holding one entry per CDR3 protein. Altogether roughly 100,000 distinct CDR3 sequences are present, 47% being singletons, with the ten largest covering 26%.

The material sequenced was blood. The receptor's source is a man aged 40-50 years with Graves' hyperthyroidism. The chain links TRBV7-6 to TRBJ2-1; TRBD2 agrees at 13 bases. CDR3 in amino acids: CASSSRAPGLAGKDEQFF. DNA of the CDR3: TGTGCCAGCAGCTCGCGGGCACCGGGACTAGCGGGAAAAGATGAGCAGTTCTTC.